This T cell receptor (beta chain) was identified in a study of blood T cells in healthy people across ages. The J segment lost 5 bases and the V segment lost 3 bases, leaving 9 bases of the junction unmatched. There are 14 residues in the CDR3. CDR1 DFQATT and CDR2 SNEGSKA come from the germline V gene (reference sequence). Extractions gave at least 6 micrograms of total RNA per sample. PCR was performed a second time for roughly 7 to 12 cycles using a sample-barcoded 5' primer and a J-beta primer mix. MiXCR was run by TCRdb on the 5' RACE reads, yielding one entry per CDR3 protein. The sample gives about 1.6 million distinct CDR3 sequences, around 36% of which show up once; 10% to 12% is in the top ten. This clonotype occurred a few times.

The rearrangement uses TRBV20-1 and TRBJ1-1, with 7 bases matching TRBD1. Sequencing input: blood. This TCR came from a young woman in good health. Here the CDR3 reads CSARDRKGLTEAFF. The CDR3 bases are TGCAGTGCTAGGGACAGGAAGGGATTGACTGAAGCTTTCTTT.